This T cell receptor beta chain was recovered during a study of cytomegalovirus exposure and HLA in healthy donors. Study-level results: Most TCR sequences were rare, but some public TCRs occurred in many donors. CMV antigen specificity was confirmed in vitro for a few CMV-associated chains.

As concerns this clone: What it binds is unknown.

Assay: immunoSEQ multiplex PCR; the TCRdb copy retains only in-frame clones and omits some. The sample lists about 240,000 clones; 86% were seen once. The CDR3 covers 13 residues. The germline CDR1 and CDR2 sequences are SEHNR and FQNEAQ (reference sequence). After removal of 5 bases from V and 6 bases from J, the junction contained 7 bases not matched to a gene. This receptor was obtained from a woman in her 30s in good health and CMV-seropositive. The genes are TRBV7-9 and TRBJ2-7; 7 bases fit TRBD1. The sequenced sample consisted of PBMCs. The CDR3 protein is CASSIRQGTEQYF. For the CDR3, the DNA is TGTGCCAGCAGCATCAGACAGGGTACCGAGCAGTACTTC.